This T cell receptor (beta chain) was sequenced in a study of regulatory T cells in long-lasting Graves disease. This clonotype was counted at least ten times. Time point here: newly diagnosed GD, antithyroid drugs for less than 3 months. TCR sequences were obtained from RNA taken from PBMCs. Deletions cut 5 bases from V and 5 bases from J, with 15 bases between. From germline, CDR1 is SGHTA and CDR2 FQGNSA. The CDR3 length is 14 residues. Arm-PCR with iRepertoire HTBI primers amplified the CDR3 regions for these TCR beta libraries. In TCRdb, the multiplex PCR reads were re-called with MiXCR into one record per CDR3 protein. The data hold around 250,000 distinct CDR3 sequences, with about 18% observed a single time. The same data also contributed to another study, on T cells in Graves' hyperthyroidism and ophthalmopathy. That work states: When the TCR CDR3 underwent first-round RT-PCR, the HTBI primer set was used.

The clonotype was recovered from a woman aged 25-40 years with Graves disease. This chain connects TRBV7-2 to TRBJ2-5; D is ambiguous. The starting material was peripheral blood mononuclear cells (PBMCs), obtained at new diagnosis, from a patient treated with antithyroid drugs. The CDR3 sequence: CASSLTRIGETQYF. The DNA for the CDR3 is TGTGCCAGCAGCCTCACGCGTATTGGGGAGACCCAGTACTTC.